Presented here are 27 T cell receptor beta chains from one specimen sequenced in a study of radiotherapy plus CTLA-4 blockade in lung cancer. Measured with immunoSEQ multiplex PCR; TCRdb has only the in-frame clones, and not every one. The data contain roughly 100,000 clones, approximately 87% of them seen just once; the ten biggest clones take up 2.4%. The starting material was peripheral blood, obtained from a patient treated with radiotherapy plus ipilimumab. The receptors derive from a human donor with non-small cell lung cancer that progressed on radiotherapy plus ipilimumab. Some clones in this sample may be carry-over from other donors' samples.

The DNA of the CDR3 is TGTGCCAGCAGCTTAGACGGGGCCGCCTACGAGCAGTACTTC. Translating gives CASSLDGAAYEQYF. The V and J genes are TRBV7-3 and TRBJ2-7, with D possibly called TRBD1 or TRBD2 (5 bases each). In germline, CDR1 is SGHTA, CDR2 FQGTGA. The CDR3 is 14 residues long. Trimming pared 2 bases from V and 2 bases from J, leaving 10 bases between.

The CDR3 loop reads CASSFGERDRALYEQYF. Here the CDR3 DNA reads TGTGCCAGCAGCTTTGGCGAGCGGGACCGCGCACTCTACGAGCAGTACTTC. The V and J genes are TRBV7-6 and TRBJ2-7, with TRBD2 identical over 7 bases. Germline CDR1 and CDR2: SGHVS and FNYEAQ. The CDR3 has 17 residues. After removal of 3 bases from V and 3 bases from J, the junction contained 14 bases not matched to a gene.

The genes are TRBV2 and TRBJ2-3, with a possible D match to TRBD1 (6 bases). This CDR3 spans 14 amino acids. Trimming pared 7 bases from V and 2 bases from J, leaving 13 bases between. The germline gives CDR1 SNHLY, CDR2 FYNNEI. The CDR3 coding sequence is TGTGCCAGCAAGATAGGACAGTACACAGATACGCAGTATTTT. Translated, it gives CASKIGQYTDTQYF.

The J gene is TRBJ2-7, the V gene TRBV5-1; 7 bases align to TRBD1. V lost 1 base and J lost 6; bases outside the gene matches: 10. Germline loops: CDR1 SGHRS, CDR2 YFSETQ. The CDR3 has 15 residues. The CDR3 nucleotides are TGCGCCAGCAGCTTGTTGGACAGGACCTCAGTCGAGCAGTACTTC. Protein product: CASSLLDRTSVEQYF.

V is TRBV9 and J is TRBJ2-1; 10 bases match TRBD2. Losses at the gene ends were 0 bases for V and 8 bases for J; bases not matched to a gene: 11. The CDR3 consists of 17 residues. Germline V lookup: CDR1 SGDLS, CDR2 YYNGEE. CDR3 coding DNA: TGTGCCAGCAGCGTAGGGACTCTAGCGGGGGTCTTGGATGAGCAGTTCTTC. Protein sequence: CASSVGTLAGVLDEQFF.

The chain combines TRBV5-1 with TRBJ1-6; D is unresolved. CDR1 and CDR2 (germline): SGHRS, YFSETQ. The CDR3 contains 14 residues. V shed 3 bases and J shed 4 bases, with 8 bases lying between them. The CDR3, as DNA: TGCGCCAGCAGCTCCACACAATATAATTCACCCCTCCACTTT. This codes for CASSSTQYNSPLHF. Complete variable domain (other parts from reference TRBV5-1 and TRBJ1-6): KAGVTQTPRYLIKTRGQQVTLSCSPISGHRSVSWYQQTPGQGLQFLFEYFSETQRNKGNFPGRFSGRQFSNSRSEMNVSTLELGDSALYLCASSSTQYNSPLHFGNGTRLTVT.

This chain joins TRBV9 and TRBJ1-1, with D possibly being TRBD1 (6 bases). Germline V lookup: CDR1 SGDLS, CDR2 YYNGEE. Trimming removed 2 bases from V and 5 bases from J, with 16 bases in between. The CDR3 is 15 residues long. CDR3 residues: CASSVGGAQSTEAFF. The CDR3 bases are TGTGCCAGCAGCGTTGGGGGGGCGCAGAGTACTGAAGCTTTCTTT.

The genes are TRBV9 and TRBJ2-3, with 11 positions matching TRBD2. Germline V gene sequence: CDR1 SGDLS, CDR2 YYNGEE. This CDR3 has 17 residues. V lost 0 bases to trimming and J lost 0 bases; unmatched junction nucleotides: 3. The CDR3 DNA follows: TGTGCCAGCAGCGTAGAGTCTAGCGGGGGGAGCACAGATACGCAGTATTTT. Protein product: CASSVESSGGSTDTQYF.

The chain uses TRBV4-1 and TRBJ1-5; D might be TRBD1 (5 bases). The length of the CDR3 is 20 residues. V lost 1 base and J 8 bases, leaving 30 bases between the germline ends. CDR1 and CDR2 from the germline V gene are MGHRA and YSYEKL. The CDR3 nucleotides read TGCGCCAGCAGCCAAGCCCCCTTATGGTCACAGGACAAAACGAATGAGCCCCAGCATTTT. Residues: CASSQAPLWSQDKTNEPQHF.

The chain carries TRBV5-6 and TRBJ1-1; possibly TRBD1 for D (5 bases). V lost 0 bases, J lost 4 bases, and 13 bases lay in between. The V gene's germline CDR1 is SGHDT and CDR2 YYEEEE. This CDR3 has 15 residues. The CDR3, as DNA: TGTGCCAGCAGCTTGGTTGGGGGGAGCCTCACTGAAGCTTTCTTT. Translating it yields CASSLVGGSLTEAFF.

The CDR3 DNA reads TGTGCCAGCCCCAGGGTCCAGGGCACCTACGAGCAGTACTTC. Translating gives CASPRVQGTYEQYF. V and J are TRBV2 and TRBJ2-7; perhaps TRBD1 as D (5 bases). The ends were cut back, 8 bases at V and 2 bases at J, with 16 bases in the middle. The CDR3 covers 14 residues. Germline V gene lookup returns CDR1 SNHLY and CDR2 FYNNEI.

This clone showed up just a few times. At one of its ends the junction is not consistent with the germline gene, which may arise from a read error. J is TRBJ2-1 and V is TRBV7-7; no clear D gene. The CDR3 has 13 residues. Germline V gene sequence: CDR1 SSHAT, CDR2 FNYEAQ (reference sequence). The DNA for the CDR3 is TGTGCTAGCAGCTTAGAGAGGACCGGTGAGCAGTTCTTC. This gives the protein CASSLERTGEQFF. Together with reference TRBV7-7 and TRBJ2-1, the CDR3 gives the full variable domain: GAGVSQSPRYKVTKRGQDVTLRCDPISSHATLYWYQQALGQGPEFLTYFNYEAQPDKSGLPSDRFSAERPEGSISTLTIQRTEQRDSAMYRCASSLERTGEQFFGPGTRLTVL.

The chain carries TRBV30 and TRBJ2-7, with D hard to call. The ends were cut back, 0 bases at V and 2 bases at J, with 2 bases in the middle. Germline lookup yields CDR1 GTSNPN and CDR2 SVGIG (reference sequence). The CDR3 has 11 residues. The CDR3 nucleotides are TGTGCCTGGAGTGTACCCTACGAGCAGTACTTC. Its protein product is CAWSVPYEQYF. Combining the CDR3 with reference TRBV30 and TRBJ2-7 gives the whole variable domain SQTIHQWPATLVQPVGSPLSLECTVEGTSNPNLYWYRQAAGRGLQLLFYSVGIGQISSEVPQNLSASRPQDRQFILSSKKLLLSDSGFYLCAWSVPYEQYFGPGTRLTVT.

The genes are TRBV10-3 and TRBJ1-2; no clear D. The V gene lost 7 bases and the J gene lost 0 bases, with 6 bases spanning the gap. The CDR3 is 12 amino acids. Germline loops: CDR1 ENHRY, CDR2 SYGVKD. The CDR3 DNA sequence: TGTGCCATCACGGCCACTAACTATGGCTACACCTTC. This codes for CAITATNYGYTF.

This sequence joins TRBV2 and TRBJ2-2; TRBD1 or TRBD2 may be the D gene (5 bases each). CDR1 SNHLY and CDR2 FYNNEI come from the germline V gene. This CDR3 has 16 residues. V lost 1 base, J lost 2 bases, and 11 bases lay in between. This CDR3 reads CASSEVGVINTGELFF. DNA of the CDR3: TGTGCCAGCAGTGAAGTGGGGGTAATAAACACCGGGGAGCTGTTTTTT. Full variable domain (missing parts from reference TRBV2 and TRBJ2-2): EPEVTQTPSHQVTQMGQEVILRCVPISNHLYFYWYRQILGQKVEFLVSFYNNEISEKSEIFDDQFSVERPDGSNFTLKIRSTKLEDSAMYFCASSEVGVINTGELFFGEGSRLTVL.

With respect to this clone: A read error may account for a junction end that differs from germline. The chain joins TRBV7-7 to TRBJ2-7; 11 bases are shared with TRBD2. This CDR3 spans 13 amino acids. The germline V gene encodes CDR1 SSHAT and CDR2 FNYEAQ (reference sequence). This CDR3 is CASSLAGGTEQYF. CDR3 coding DNA: TGTGCTAGCAGCTTAGCGGGAGGGACCGAGCAGTACTTC.

The chain joins TRBV7-2 to TRBJ2-5; D could derive from TRBD1 or TRBD2 (5 bases each). Trimming removed 3 bases at V and 1 base at J, with 15 bases between. The CDR3 is 16 amino acids. Germline assignment: CDR1 SGHTA and CDR2 FQGNSA. The CDR3 DNA reads as TGTGCCAGCAGCTTGCATCGAGGGACCCGCCAAGAGACCCAGTACTTC. Translated, it gives CASSLHRGTRQETQYF.

The J gene is TRBJ1-6, the V gene TRBV9; maybe TRBD1 (5 bases). There are 13 residues in the CDR3. CDR1 is SGDLS, CDR2 YYNGEE, per germline. The V and J ends lost 5 bases and 14 bases respectively, with 17 bases between them. The CDR3 loop is CASSARGGLTLHF. CDR3 DNA sequence: TGTGCCAGCAGTGCCCGCGGGGGGTTGACCCTCCACTTT.

In this sample, this clone turned up a few times. V is TRBV4-1 and J is TRBJ2-6, with D unclear. Germline CDR1 MGHRA, CDR2 YSYEKL. The V gene lost 8 bases and the J gene lost 0 bases, with 11 bases spanning the gap. The length of the CDR3 is 15 residues. The CDR3 is CASAREVSGANVLTF. DNA of the CDR3: TGCGCCAGCGCAAGGGAAGTCTCTGGGGCCAACGTCCTGACTTTC.

This clone was seen just once. The V and J genes are TRBV19 and TRBJ1-5; D is undetermined. Germline CDR1 LNHDA, CDR2 SQIVND (reference sequence). Trimming stripped 1 base from V and 9 bases from J, with 7 bases between. This CDR3 has 12 residues. The CDR3 reads CASSIGFRPQHF. CDR3 nucleotides: TGTGCCAGTAGTATAGGGTTTAGGCCCCAGCATTTT.

J is TRBJ2-3 and V is TRBV4-3; 11 bases are shared with TRBD2. Germline V gene sequence: CDR1 LGHNA, CDR2 YSLEER. The CDR3 has 18 residues. J gave up 1 base and V 0 bases, and 6 bases lay outside the gene matches. The chain's CDR3 is CASSQDGPSGGRTDTQYF. The DNA for the CDR3 is TGCGCCAGCAGCCAAGATGGGCCTAGCGGGGGGCGCACAGATACGCAGTATTTT.

V gene TRBV5-1 combines with J gene TRBJ2-3; maybe TRBD2 (5 bases). The CDR3 has 16 residues. Germline V gives CDR1 SGHRS, CDR2 YFSETQ. V lost 1 base and J lost 0, with 12 bases in between. This CDR3 is CASSLLAISSTDTQYF. The CDR3 nucleotides are TGCGCCAGCAGCTTGTTAGCGATCTCTAGCACAGATACGCAGTATTTT.

The CDR3 coding sequence is TGTGCCAGCAGCTCTTTGGGAGGGGAGACTGAAGCTTTCTTT. The encoded protein is CASSSLGGETEAFF. The rearrangement joins TRBV7-3 to TRBJ1-1; possible D gene TRBD1, 5 bases. The CDR3 runs 14 residues. From germline, CDR1 is SGHTA and CDR2 FQGTGA. V was trimmed by 4 bases and J by 5 bases, leaving 14 bases between them.

J is TRBJ2-5 and V is TRBV5-1; D unclear. Germline V gene data show CDR1 as SGHRS and CDR2 as YFSETQ. Trimming cost V 2 bases and J 5 bases, with 4 bases left between them. The CDR3 extends over 11 amino acids. CDR3 in DNA: TGCGCCAGCAGCTTCGTGGAGACCCAGTACTTC. It codes for CASSFVETQYF.

The gene calls are TRBV18 and TRBJ2-2; 12 bases fit TRBD2. The CDR3 totals 17 residues. Germline CDR1 reads KGHSH; CDR2 reads LQKENI. V gave up 2 bases and J gave up 2 bases; unmatched junction bases: 3. DNA for the CDR3: TGTGCCAGCTCACCAACACTAGCGGGGGGCAACACCGGGGAGCTGTTTTTT. Translated: CASSPTLAGGNTGELFF. Together with reference TRBV18 and TRBJ2-2, the CDR3 gives the full variable domain: NAGVMQNPRHLVRRRGQEARLRCSPMKGHSHVYWYRQLPEEGLKFMVYLQKENIIDESGMPKERFSAEFPKEGPSILRIQQVVRGDSAAYFCASSPTLAGGNTGELFFGEGSRLTVL.

The chain links TRBV29-1 to TRBJ1-2; TRBD1 might be the D (5 bases). This CDR3 is 12 amino acids long. CDR1 is SQVTM and CDR2 is ANQGSEA in the germline V gene. V lost 4 bases and J 8 bases, leaving 14 bases between the germline ends. The CDR3 sequence: CSVVRGSSGYTF. For the CDR3, the DNA is TGCAGCGTTGTCCGGGGCAGCAGCGGCTACACCTTC.

This sequence joins TRBV28 and TRBJ1-4; 8 bases align to TRBD1. The J segment lost 5 bases and the V segment lost 2 bases, leaving 10 bases of the junction unmatched. In germline, CDR1 is MDHEN, CDR2 SYDVKM. The CDR3 is 17 amino acids. The CDR3 loop is CASSLRAGGAWNEKLFF. In nucleotides, the CDR3 is TGTGCCAGCAGTTTACGGGCAGGGGGCGCTTGGAATGAAAAACTGTTTTTT.